This TCR beta chain was obtained from a study of CD8 T cells in Susac syndrome. Across the whole study: Patients with Susac syndrome were therapy-naive, on corticosteroids, or on intravenous immunoglobulin alone at the time that blood was drawn.

V was clipped by 6 bases and J by 4 bases; unmatched bases: 13. Germline CDR1 SGHTA, CDR2 FQGNSA. The CDR3 extends over 16 amino acids. RNA amounts of about 0.5 to 1 ug underwent reverse transcription with random hexamers. Amplification of the TCR beta CDR3 was carried out by immunoSEQ multiplex PCR, which spanned a total of 54 Vbeta and 13 Jbeta segments. One entry per CDR3 protein results from TCRdb running MiXCR on the immunoSEQ multiplex PCR reads. This repertoire shows about 120,000 distinct CDR3 sequences, about 93% found once; its top ten account for 0.2% to 0.25%. As regards this clonotype: Its antigen remains unidentified.

The study's findings and limits: The total CD8+ repertoires contained around 15 Susac-specific public clones, and the CD8+ TEMRA repertoires contained five.

The rearrangement links TRBV7-2 to TRBJ2-7; TRBD2 agrees at 9 bases. This sequence was found in a human donor with Susac syndrome. The sequenced sample consisted of CD8+ T cells from PBMCs. The CDR3 sequence: CASSLAGNPNLYEQYF. The CDR3 DNA sequence: TGTGCCAGCAGTCTAGCGGGAAACCCGAACCTTTACGAGCAGTACTTC.